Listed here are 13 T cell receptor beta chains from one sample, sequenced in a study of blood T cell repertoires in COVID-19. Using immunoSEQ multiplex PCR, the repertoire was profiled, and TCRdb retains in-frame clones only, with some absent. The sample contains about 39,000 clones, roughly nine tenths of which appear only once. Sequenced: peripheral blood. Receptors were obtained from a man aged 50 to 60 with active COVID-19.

The CDR3 DNA is TGTGCCAGTAGTACCCGACAGGTGGGACGCAGCACCTTC. The encoded protein is CASSTRQVGRSTF. The chain combines TRBV19 with TRBJ1-2, with D possibly being TRBD1 (6 bases). Germline CDR1 and CDR2: LNHDA and SQIVND (reference sequence). The CDR3 covers 13 residues. The germline V and J ends were trimmed by 4 bases and 13 bases, with 19 bases remaining between them.

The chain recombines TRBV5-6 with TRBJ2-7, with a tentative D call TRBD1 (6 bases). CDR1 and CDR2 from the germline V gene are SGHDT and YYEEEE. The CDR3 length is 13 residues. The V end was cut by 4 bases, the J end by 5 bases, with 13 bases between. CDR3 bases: TGTGCCAGCAGCGGGTACAGGGTCCACGAGCAGTACTTC. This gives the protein CASSGYRVHEQYF.

The CDR3 nucleotides read TGTGCCAGTAGCCCACTGGGGGCGTACAATGAGCAGTTCTTC. Translation: CASSPLGAYNEQFF. The V and J genes are TRBV19 and TRBJ2-1; maybe TRBD1 (6 bases). Per germline, CDR1 LNHDA and CDR2 SQIVND (reference sequence). The CDR3 sequence is 14 residues long. With 6 bases removed from V and 4 bases from J, the gap between germline ends came to 13 bases.

The CDR3 DNA is TGTGCCAGCAGCCAACGTGTCGCGATGGGCGAAGCTTTCTTT. Its protein product is CASSQRVAMGEAFF. The chain uses TRBV9 and TRBJ1-1; D remains unclear. CDR3 length: 14 residues. CDR1 SGDLS and CDR2 YYNGEE come from the germline V gene. Trimming stripped 4 bases from V and 8 bases from J, with 18 bases between. The entire variable domain, with the rest obtained from reference TRBV9 and TRBJ1-1, is as follows: DSGVTQTPKHLITATGQRVTLRCSPRSGDLSVYWYQQSLDQGLQFLIQYYNGEERAKGNILERFSAQQFPDLHSELNLSSLELGDSALYFCASSQRVAMGEAFFGQGTRLTVV.

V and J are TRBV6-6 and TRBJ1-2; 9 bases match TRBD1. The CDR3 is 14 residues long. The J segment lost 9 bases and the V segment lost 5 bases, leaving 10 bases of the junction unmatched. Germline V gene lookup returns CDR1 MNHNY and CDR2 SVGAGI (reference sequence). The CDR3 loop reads CASSGGTGFFSYTF. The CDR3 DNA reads TGTGCCAGCAGTGGCGGGACAGGGTTTTTTAGCTACACCTTC.

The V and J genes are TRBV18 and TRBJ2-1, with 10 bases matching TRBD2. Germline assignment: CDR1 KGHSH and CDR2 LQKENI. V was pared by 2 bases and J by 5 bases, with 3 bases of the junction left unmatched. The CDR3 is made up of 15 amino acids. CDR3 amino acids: CASSPSGGAHNEQFF. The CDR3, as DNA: TGTGCCAGCTCACCAAGCGGGGGGGCCCACAATGAGCAGTTCTTC.

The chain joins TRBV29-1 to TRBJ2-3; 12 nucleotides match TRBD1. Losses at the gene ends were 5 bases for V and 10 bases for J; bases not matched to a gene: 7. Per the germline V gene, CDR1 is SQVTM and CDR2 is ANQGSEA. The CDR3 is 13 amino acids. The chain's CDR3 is CSVPGTGGLAQYF. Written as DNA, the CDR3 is TGCAGCGTTCCCGGGACAGGGGGCCTGGCGCAGTATTTT.

Here the CDR3 DNA reads TGTGCCAGCTCACCGGACAGGGGGTACTCTGGGGCCAACGTCCTGACTTTC. It is translated as CASSPDRGYSGANVLTF. V gene TRBV18 combines with J gene TRBJ2-6, with 10 bases matching TRBD1. V lost 3 bases to trimming and J lost 0 bases; unmatched junction nucleotides: 2. Germline V gene lookup returns CDR1 KGHSH and CDR2 LQKENI. CDR3 length: 17 residues.

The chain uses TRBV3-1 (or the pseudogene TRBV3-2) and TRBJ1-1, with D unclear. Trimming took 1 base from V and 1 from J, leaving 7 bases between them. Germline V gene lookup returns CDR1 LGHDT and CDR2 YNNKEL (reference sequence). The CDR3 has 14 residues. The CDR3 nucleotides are TGTGCCAGCAGCCAAGGAGGAGGGAACACTGAAGCTTTCTTT. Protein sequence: CASSQGGGNTEAFF.

In DNA, the CDR3 is TGCGCCAGCAGTGCCGGTAGCGGGGGGGCCGAGGGTTACAATGAGCAGTTCTTC. Protein sequence: CASSAGSGGAEGYNEQFF. This chain joins TRBV5-1 and TRBJ2-1, with 11 bases aligning to TRBD2. V dropped 5 bases and J dropped 4; count of bases not matched to a gene: 14. The length of the CDR3 is 18 residues. In germline, CDR1 is SGHRS, CDR2 YFSETQ.

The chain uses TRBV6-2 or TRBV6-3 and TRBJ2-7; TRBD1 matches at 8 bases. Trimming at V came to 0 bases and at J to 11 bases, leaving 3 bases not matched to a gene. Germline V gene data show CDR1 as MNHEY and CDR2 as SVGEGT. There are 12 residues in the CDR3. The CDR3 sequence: CASSYSDREKYF. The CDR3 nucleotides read TGTGCCAGCAGTTACTCGGACAGGGAAAAGTACTTC.

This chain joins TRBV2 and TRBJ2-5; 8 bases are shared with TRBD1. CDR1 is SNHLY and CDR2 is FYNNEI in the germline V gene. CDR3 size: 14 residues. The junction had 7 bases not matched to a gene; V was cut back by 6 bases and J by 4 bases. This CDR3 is CASSFRGRLETQYF. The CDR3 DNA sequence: TGTGCCAGCAGCTTCAGGGGGCGCCTAGAGACCCAGTACTTC.

The CDR3 sequence: CSVARDSSYEQYF. The CDR3 DNA is TGCAGCGTAGCACGGGACAGCTCCTACGAGCAGTACTTC. This chain connects TRBV29-1 to TRBJ2-7; 7 bases fit TRBD1. CDR1 is SQVTM and CDR2 is ANQGSEA in the germline V gene. This CDR3 is 13 amino acids long. J lost 0 bases, V lost 6 bases, and 5 bases had no gene match.